The subject of this entry is one TCR beta chain. Its target is unknown. The CDR3 consists of 14 residues. The J segment lost 5 bases and the V segment lost 7 bases, leaving 7 bases of the junction unmatched. Germline assignment: CDR1 MGHDK and CDR2 SYGVNS. Researchers ran the PCR with 60 Vbeta and 13 Jbeta primers. Assay used: immunoSEQ multiplex PCR; TCRdb lists only in-frame clones, some missing. The repertoire holds roughly 100,000 clones, about 80% seen once, with over 6% in the top ten. These data belong to a study of cytomegalovirus exposure and HLA in healthy donors. General study points: Listed as cytomegalovirus-associated were 164 TCR beta chains.

The receptor was derived from a middle-aged man in good health and CMV-seropositive. The sequenced sample consisted of PBMCs. The rearrangement joins TRBV25-1 to TRBJ1-1; 10 nucleotides align to TRBD1. This chain's CDR3 is CASKGQGVKTEAFF. CDR3 bases: TGTGCCAGCAAAGGACAGGGGGTTAAAACTGAAGCTTTCTTT.